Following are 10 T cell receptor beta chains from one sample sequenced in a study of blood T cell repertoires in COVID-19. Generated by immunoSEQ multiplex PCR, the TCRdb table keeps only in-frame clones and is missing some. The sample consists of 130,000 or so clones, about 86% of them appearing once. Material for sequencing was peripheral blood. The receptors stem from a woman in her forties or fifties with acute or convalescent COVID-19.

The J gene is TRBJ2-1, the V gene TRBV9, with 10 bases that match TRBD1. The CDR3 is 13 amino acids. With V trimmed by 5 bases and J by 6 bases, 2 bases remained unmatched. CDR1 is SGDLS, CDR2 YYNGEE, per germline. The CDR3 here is CASRGQGPNEQFF. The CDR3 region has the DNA TGTGCCAGCAGGGGACAGGGGCCCAATGAGCAGTTCTTC.

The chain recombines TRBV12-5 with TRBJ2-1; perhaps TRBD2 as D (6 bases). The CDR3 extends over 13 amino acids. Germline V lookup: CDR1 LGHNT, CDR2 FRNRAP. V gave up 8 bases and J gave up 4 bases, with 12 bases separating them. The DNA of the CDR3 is TGTGCTAGTCTAGCGACCTCATACAATGAGCAGTTCTTC. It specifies CASLATSYNEQFF.

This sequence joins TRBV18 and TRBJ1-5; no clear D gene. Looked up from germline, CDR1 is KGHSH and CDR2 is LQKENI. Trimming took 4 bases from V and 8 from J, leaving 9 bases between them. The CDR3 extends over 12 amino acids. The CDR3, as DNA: TGTGCCAGCTCACTAGAGGAGGAGCCCCAGCATTTT. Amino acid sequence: CASSLEEEPQHF. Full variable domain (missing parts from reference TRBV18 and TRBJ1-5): NAGVMQNPRHLVRRRGQEARLRCSPMKGHSHVYWYRQLPEEGLKFMVYLQKENIIDESGMPKERFSAEFPKEGPSILRIQQVVRGDSAAYFCASSLEEEPQHFGDGTRLSIL.

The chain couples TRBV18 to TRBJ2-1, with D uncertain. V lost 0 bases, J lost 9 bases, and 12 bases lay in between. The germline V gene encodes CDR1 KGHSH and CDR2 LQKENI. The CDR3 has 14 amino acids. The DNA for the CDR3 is TGTGCCAGCTCACCACCGTATACCAGTGCTGAGCAGTTCTTC. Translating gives CASSPPYTSAEQFF.

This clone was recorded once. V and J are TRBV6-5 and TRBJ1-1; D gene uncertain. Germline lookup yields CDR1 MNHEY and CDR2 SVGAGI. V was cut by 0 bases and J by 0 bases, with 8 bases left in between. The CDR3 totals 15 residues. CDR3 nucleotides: TGTGCCAGCAGTTACTCGGCATTAATGAACACTGAAGCTTTCTTT. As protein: CASSYSALMNTEAFF.

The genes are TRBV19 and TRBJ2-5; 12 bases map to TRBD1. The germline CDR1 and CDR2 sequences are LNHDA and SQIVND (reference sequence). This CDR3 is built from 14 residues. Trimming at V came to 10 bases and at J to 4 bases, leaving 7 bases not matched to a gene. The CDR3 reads CATWGQGALETQYF. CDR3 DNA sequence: TGTGCCACCTGGGGACAGGGGGCTTTAGAGACCCAGTACTTC.

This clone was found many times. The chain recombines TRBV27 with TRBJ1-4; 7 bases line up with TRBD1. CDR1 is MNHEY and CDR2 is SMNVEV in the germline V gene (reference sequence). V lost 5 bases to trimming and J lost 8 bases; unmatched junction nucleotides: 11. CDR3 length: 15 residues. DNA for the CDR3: TGTGCCAGCAGTCTTCGCCGACAGGGAAACGAAAAACTGTTTTTT. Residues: CASSLRRQGNEKLFF.

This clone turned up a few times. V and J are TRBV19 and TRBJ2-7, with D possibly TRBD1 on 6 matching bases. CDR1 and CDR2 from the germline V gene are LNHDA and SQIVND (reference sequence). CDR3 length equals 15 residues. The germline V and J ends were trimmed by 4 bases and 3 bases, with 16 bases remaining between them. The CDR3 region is CASSTRQVKGYEQYF. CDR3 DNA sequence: TGTGCCAGTAGTACACGACAGGTAAAAGGCTACGAGCAGTACTTC.

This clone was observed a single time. CDR3 amino acids: CASTLTSGKIDTQYF. The CDR3, as DNA: TGTGCCAGCACTCTGACTAGCGGGAAAATTGATACGCAGTATTTT. The chain recombines TRBV6-5 with TRBJ2-3; TRBD2 agrees at 11 bases. V was clipped by 7 bases and J by 6 bases; unmatched bases: 9. The CDR3 runs to 15 residues. Germline-derived CDR1 and CDR2 are MNHEY and SVGAGI.

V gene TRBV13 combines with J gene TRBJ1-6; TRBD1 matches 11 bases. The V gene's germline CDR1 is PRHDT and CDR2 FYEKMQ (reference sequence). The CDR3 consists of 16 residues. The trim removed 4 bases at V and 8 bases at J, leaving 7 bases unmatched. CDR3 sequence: CASSSSRDRGYSPLHF. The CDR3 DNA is TGTGCCAGCAGCTCCTCCCGGGACAGGGGGTATTCACCCCTCCACTTT.